One and the same sample provided the 15 T cell receptor beta chains below, sequenced in a study of beta chain features in type 1 diabetes. Study-wide findings and caveats: Shortening that was moderate but significant affected the TCRB CDR3s of Type 1 diabetes patients in all four CD4+ subsets.

TCRB transcripts that were expressed got sequenced, as all of the isolated RNA had been reverse transcribed. Assay used: immunoSEQ multiplex PCR; TCRdb lists only in-frame clones, some missing. The sample holds 680,000 or so clones; around an eighth are singletons and the top ten take less than 0.025%. The antigens of these receptors remain unknown. The sample consisted of naive CD4+ T cells from blood. The origin of the receptors is a man between 18 and 35 years old with type 1 diabetes.

This clone was seen only a few times. The gene calls are TRBV19 and TRBJ2-5, with D uncertain. This CDR3 contains 12 residues. Looked up from germline, CDR1 is LNHDA and CDR2 is SQIVND (reference sequence). V lost 4 bases, J lost 0 bases, and 3 bases lay in between. For the CDR3, the DNA is TGTGCCAGTAGTAGAAACCAAGAGACCCAGTACTTC. The encoded protein is CASSRNQETQYF.

This clone came up a few times. The chain combines TRBV15 with TRBJ2-7; D ambiguous. Trimming shortened V by 1 base and J by 5 bases, and 12 bases separated the two germline ends. The CDR3 has 14 amino acids. Per germline, CDR1 LNHNV and CDR2 YYDKDF (reference sequence). The CDR3 here is CATSRVAGLNEQYF. The CDR3 DNA follows: TGTGCCACCAGCAGAGTTGCAGGCTTAAACGAGCAGTACTTC.

The genes are TRBV5-8 and TRBJ1-5; D is possibly TRBD1 (6 bases). The V gene lost 4 bases and the J gene lost 7 bases, with 21 bases spanning the gap. The CDR3 has 16 residues. Germline assignment: CDR1 SGHTS and CDR2 YDEGEE. The CDR3 reads CASSLHSGELGQPQHF. In nucleotides, the CDR3 is TGTGCCAGCAGCCTTCACTCAGGGGAGCTGGGCCAGCCCCAGCATTTT.

This clone was detected only a few times. The chain recombines TRBV19 with TRBJ2-6; 9 bases map to TRBD1. Per the germline V gene, CDR1 is LNHDA and CDR2 is SQIVND (reference sequence). The V gene end was trimmed by 6 bases and the J gene end by 1 base; junction bases not matched to a gene: 7. The CDR3 sequence is 17 residues long. The CDR3 loop reads CASRKQGAPSGANVLTF. The CDR3 DNA sequence: TGTGCCAGTAGGAAACAGGGGGCTCCTTCTGGGGCCAACGTCCTGACTTTC.

In this sample, this clone turned up a few times. The chain has TRBV7-8 and TRBJ1-5; 9 positions agree with TRBD1. Germline CDR1 reads SGHVS; CDR2 reads FQNEAQ. The length of the CDR3 is 16 residues. V lost 6 bases and J lost 2; bases outside the gene matches: 8. The CDR3: CASRQDRGFGNQPQHF. The CDR3 nucleotides are TGTGCCAGCAGGCAGGACAGGGGTTTTGGCAATCAGCCCCAGCATTTT. Complete variable domain (other parts from reference TRBV7-8 and TRBJ1-5): GAGVSQSPRYKVAKRGQDVALRCDPISGHVSLFWYQQALGQGPEFLTYFQNEAQLDKSGLPSDRFFAERPEGSVSTLKIQRTQQEDSAVYLCASRQDRGFGNQPQHFGDGTRLSIL.

The genes are TRBV6-5 and TRBJ2-1, with 8 bases aligning to TRBD1. With 1 base clipped from V and 3 bases from J, the junction kept 5 bases outside the gene matches. CDR1 is MNHEY and CDR2 is SVGAGI in the germline V gene. CDR3 length equals 16 residues. CDR3 loop: CASSYWRQGRYNEQFF. The CDR3, as DNA: TGTGCCAGCAGTTACTGGAGACAGGGGCGCTACAATGAGCAGTTCTTC.

The gene calls are TRBV6-1 and TRBJ1-6, with D unresolved. The V gene lost 6 bases and the J gene lost 13 bases, with 19 bases spanning the gap. From germline, CDR1 is MNHNS and CDR2 SASEGT. The CDR3 contains 14 residues. This CDR3 reads CASSLDASVSPLHF. CDR3 sequence (DNA): TGTGCCAGCAGCTTGGACGCATCGGTATCGCCCCTCCACTTT.

The genes are TRBV30 and TRBJ2-1; TRBD2 matches at 7 bases. Germline V gene sequence: CDR1 GTSNPN, CDR2 SVGIG (reference sequence). V shed 2 bases and J 10 bases; nucleotides not matched to a gene: 5. This CDR3 has 12 amino acids. The CDR3 nucleotides read TGTGCCTGGAGTACTACGGGAGGCGAGCAGTTCTTC. This encodes CAWSTTGGEQFF.

In this sample, this clone turned up a few times. The chain links TRBV2 to TRBJ1-1; D remains unclear. V was cut by 3 bases and J by 1 base, with 6 bases left in between. The CDR3 totals 13 residues. Germline V CDR1 and CDR2: SNHLY, FYNNEI. In DNA, the CDR3 is TGTGCCAGCAGTGATTTCCCGAACACTGAAGCTTTCTTT. The encoded protein is CASSDFPNTEAFF.

V and J are TRBV7-9 and TRBJ1-2, with TRBD1 as a possible D gene (5 bases). Per germline, CDR1 SEHNR and CDR2 FQNEAQ (reference sequence). The CDR3 spans 12 residues. The ends were cut back, 5 bases at V and 8 bases at J, with 12 bases in the middle. The CDR3 protein is CASSPPGEGYTF. The CDR3 nucleotides are TGTGCCAGCAGCCCTCCGGGGGAAGGCTACACCTTC.

This clone was found a few times. The chain joins TRBV6-5 to TRBJ1-1; the match to TRBD1 covers 9 bases. This CDR3 contains 16 residues. Germline assignment: CDR1 MNHEY and CDR2 SVGAGI. J lost 5 bases, V lost 4 bases, and 11 bases had no gene match. The CDR3 coding sequence is TGTGCCAGCAGTTCCACCCCCGGGACAGGGACAACTGAAGCTTTCTTT. Protein: CASSSTPGTGTTEAFF.

This clone showed up just a few times. This chain joins TRBV6-5 and TRBJ2-5; TRBD1 or TRBD2 may be the D gene (6 bases each). CDR3 length: 13 residues. From germline, CDR1 is MNHEY and CDR2 SVGAGI. V shed 4 bases and J shed 7 bases, with 13 bases lying between them. The CDR3 DNA sequence: TGTGCCAGCAGTTTCCCGCCGGGGGCGACCCAGTACTTC. Translation gives CASSFPPGATQYF.

This chain joins TRBV7-3 and TRBJ2-7; D might be TRBD1 (6 bases). The CDR3 consists of 14 residues. Trimming shortened V by 5 bases and J by 1 base, and 12 bases separated the two germline ends. CDR1 and CDR2 from the germline V gene are SGHTA and FQGTGA. CDR3 region: CASSPQGGSYEQYF. The CDR3, as DNA: TGTGCCAGCAGCCCCCAAGGGGGTTCCTACGAGCAGTACTTC.

This clone was found a few times. This chain joins TRBV2 and TRBJ2-7; a weak D match, TRBD2 (5 bases). The V gene lost 6 bases and the J gene lost 8 bases, with 11 bases spanning the gap. The CDR3 totals 11 residues. CDR1 is SNHLY and CDR2 is FYNNEI in the germline V gene. CDR3 sequence: CASRREIQQYF. The CDR3 DNA reads TGTGCCAGCAGGAGGGAGATCCAGCAGTACTTC.

J is TRBJ2-1 and V is TRBV19; 10 bases fit TRBD2. V gave up 4 bases and J gave up 3 bases; unmatched junction bases: 3. The CDR3 runs to 15 residues. The germline V gene has CDR1 LNHDA and CDR2 SQIVND (reference sequence). CDR3 bases: TGTGCCAGTAGTAGTAGCGGGGGGAACTACAATGAGCAGTTCTTC. It yields the protein CASSSSGGNYNEQFF.